The 31 T cell receptor beta chains below were found in one sample sequenced in a study of regulatory T cells in long-lasting Graves disease. Through Arm-PCR of CDR3 regions and iRepertoire HTBI primers, TCR beta libraries were built. TCRdb re-called the multiplex PCR reads with MiXCR, one entry per CDR3 protein. The table lists 400,000 to 500,000 distinct CDR3 sequences, over 15% of them singletons. Time point here: newly diagnosed GD, antithyroid drugs for less than 3 months. Extracted PBMC RNA gave rise to the TCR library. This sample was shared with a second study, whose subject was T cells in Graves' hyperthyroidism and ophthalmopathy.

Sample: peripheral blood mononuclear cells (PBMCs), taken at new diagnosis, from a patient treated with antithyroid drugs. The receptors were gathered from a woman between 18 and 30 years old with Graves disease.

The chain has TRBV5-4 and TRBJ2-2, with TRBD2 as a possible D gene (6 bases). V gave up 3 bases and J gave up 3 bases, with 15 bases separating them. This CDR3 comprises 16 residues. Germline V gene data show CDR1 as SGHNT and CDR2 as YYREEE (reference sequence). CDR3 sequence (DNA): TGTGCCAGCAGCTCCCGACTAGAGGCCGACACCGGGGAGCTGTTTTTT. Protein product: CASSSRLEADTGELFF.

About this clonotype: This CDR3 is missing its conserved last phenylalanine or tryptophan, likely due to a read error. V is TRBV6-1 and J is TRBJ2-7; D is unclear. Trimming shortened V by 8 bases and J by 7 bases, and 21 bases separated the two germline ends. In germline, CDR1 is MNHNS, CDR2 SASEGT. CDR3 length: 14 amino acids. The CDR3 region is CASSHYQSEVEQYS. CDR3 DNA sequence: TGTGCCAGCTCCCACTATCAATCAGAGGTGGAGCAGTACTCC.

This clonotype was detected ten times or more. The chain has TRBV2 and TRBJ1-5; D is perhaps TRBD1 (5 bases). The germline V gene has CDR1 SNHLY and CDR2 FYNNEI. This CDR3 region has 16 residues. With 0 bases removed from V and 7 bases from J, the gap between germline ends came to 16 bases. The DNA of the CDR3 is TGTGCCAGCAGTGAAGCGCTTCGGGAAAGGGGACAGCCCCAGCATTTT. Encoded protein: CASSEALRERGQPQHF.

Ten or more counts support this clonotype. This chain connects TRBV28 to TRBJ2-7; D may be TRBD1 (6 bases). This CDR3 has 16 amino acids. V was pared by 4 bases and J by 3 bases, with 19 bases between. The germline V gene encodes CDR1 MDHEN and CDR2 SYDVKM. The CDR3 spells CASSSLVGAGYYEQYF. The DNA for the CDR3 is TGTGCCAGCAGTTCCTTAGTGGGGGCAGGTTACTACGAGCAGTACTTC.

A few counts support this clonotype. The rearrangement joins TRBV20-1 to TRBJ2-2, with D possibly being TRBD1 (5 bases). Germline V gene sequence: CDR1 DFQATT, CDR2 SNEGSKA (reference sequence). The CDR3 consists of 13 residues. Trimming cost V 7 bases and J 0 bases, with 9 bases left between them. Written as DNA, the CDR3 is TGCAGTGTGGAGACAGCGAACACCGGGGAGCTGTTTTTT. As protein: CSVETANTGELFF.

V is TRBV20-1 and J is TRBJ2-1, with 8 nucleotides matching TRBD2. Germline V gene sequence: CDR1 DFQATT, CDR2 SNEGSKA (reference sequence). The CDR3 runs to 15 residues. The J segment lost 9 bases and the V segment lost 2 bases, leaving 12 bases of the junction unmatched. CDR3 DNA sequence: TGCAGTGCTAGATCCCCGGGACTAGGGTCGGTTGAGCAGTTCTTC. It specifies CSARSPGLGSVEQFF.

This clonotype has a count of ten or more. V usage is TRBV3-1 and J usage is TRBJ1-5, with D possibly TRBD1 on 6 matching bases. CDR1 is LGHDT and CDR2 is YNNKEL in the germline V gene (reference sequence). V gave up 1 base and J gave up 7 bases, with 11 bases separating them. This CDR3 has 14 amino acids. The CDR3 DNA follows: TGTGCCAGCAGCCAAGGAGGGGGTGAACAGCCCCAGCATTTT. Protein: CASSQGGGEQPQHF. Full variable domain (missing parts from reference TRBV3-1 and TRBJ1-5): DTAVSQTPKYLVTQMGNDKSIKCEQNLGHDTMYWYKQDSKKFLKIMFSYNNKELIINETVPNRFSPKSPDKAHLNLHINSLELGDSAVYFCASSQGGGEQPQHFGDGTRLSIL.

This clonotype showed up just a few times. Being one base from a much bigger clone, this may be a read error. V usage is TRBV28 and J usage is TRBJ2-3; the D gene is possibly TRBD2 (7 bases). Trimming cost V 8 bases and J 1 base, with 19 bases left between them. Germline V gene data show CDR1 as MDHEN and CDR2 as SYDVKM. This CDR3 region has 16 residues. The CDR3: CASPANGGRGTDTQYF. The CDR3 region has the DNA TGTGCCAGCCCCGCAAACGGGGGGCGCGGCACAGATACGCAGTATTTT.

This clonotype was detected many times. The V gene is TRBV11-3, the J gene TRBJ1-1; TRBD1 aligns across 8 bases. The V and J ends lost 0 bases and 1 base, in that order; junction bases with no gene match: 7. This CDR3 contains 17 residues. Germline V gives CDR1 SGHNT, CDR2 YENEEA. The CDR3 here is CASSLEGRTGWNTEAFF. In DNA, the CDR3 is TGTGCCAGCAGCTTAGAGGGGAGGACAGGGTGGAACACTGAAGCTTTCTTT.

This clonotype was seen a handful of times. The chain has TRBV12-5 and TRBJ2-1; D ambiguous. V lost 4 bases, J lost 8 bases, and 15 bases lay in between. The CDR3 totals 14 residues. Germline V gene sequence: CDR1 LGHNT, CDR2 FRNRAP. CDR3 protein: CASGSPYSDYEQFF. In DNA, the CDR3 is TGTGCTAGTGGTTCTCCCTATTCAGACTATGAGCAGTTCTTC. Supplemented by reference TRBV12-5 and TRBJ2-1, the full variable domain reads DARVTQTPRHKVTEMGQEVTMRCQPILGHNTVFWYRQTMMQGLELLAYFRNRAPLDDSGMPKDRFSAEMPDATLATLKIQPSEPRDSAVYFCASGSPYSDYEQFFGPGTRLTVL.

This clonotype showed up many times. The chain links TRBV7-8 to TRBJ2-2, with 7 bases lining up with TRBD1. This CDR3 is built from 13 residues. In germline, CDR1 is SGHVS, CDR2 FQNEAQ. V was clipped by 4 bases and J by 4 bases; unmatched bases: 0. The CDR3 bases are TGTGCCAGCAGCTCAGGGGGCACCGGGGAGCTGTTTTTT. Protein sequence: CASSSGGTGELFF.

V gene TRBV5-1 combines with J gene TRBJ2-7; 13 bases match TRBD2. Germline assignment: CDR1 SGHRS and CDR2 YFSETQ. The CDR3 sequence is 17 residues long. V trimming: 0 bases; J trimming: 6 bases; junction bases outside the gene matches: 9. CDR3 DNA: TGCGCCAGCAGCTTGGCCGAAGGACTAGCGGGAGCCGGCGAGCAGTACTTC. It is translated as CASSLAEGLAGAGEQYF. Supplemented by reference TRBV5-1 and TRBJ2-7, the full variable domain reads KAGVTQTPRYLIKTRGQQVTLSCSPISGHRSVSWYQQTPGQGLQFLFEYFSETQRNKGNFPGRFSGRQFSNSRSEMNVSTLELGDSALYLCASSLAEGLAGAGEQYFGPGTRLTVT.

This clonotype showed up just a few times. The gene calls are TRBV28 and TRBJ2-4, with a tentative D call TRBD2 (6 bases). Germline CDR1 MDHEN, CDR2 SYDVKM. Trimming removed 3 bases at V and 3 bases at J, with 15 bases between. The CDR3 loop spans 16 amino acids. CDR3 sequence reads: CASSLEGKSYKNIQYF. The CDR3 bases are TGTGCCAGCAGTTTGGAGGGGAAATCGTACAAAAACATTCAGTACTTC. Full variable domain (outside the CDR3, taken from reference TRBV28 and TRBJ2-4): DVKVTQSSRYLVKRTGEKVFLECVQDMDHENMFWYRQDPGLGLRLIYFSYDVKMKEKGDIPEGYSVSREKKERFSLILESASTNQTSMYLCASSLEGKSYKNIQYFGAGTRLSVL.

This clonotype came up a few times. The rearrangement links TRBV6-1 to TRBJ2-7, with TRBD1 identical over 10 bases. CDR3 length: 13 residues. V lost 10 bases and J lost 3; bases outside the gene matches: 6. Germline CDR1 MNHNS, CDR2 SASEGT. The CDR3 DNA sequence: TGTGCCACCCTGACAGGGGGCGGCTACGAGCAGTACTTC. It is translated as CATLTGGGYEQYF.

Notes on this clonotype: A much larger clone is a single base away; this may be a read error. V and J are TRBV7-9 and TRBJ2-1, with 7 bases aligning to TRBD2. This CDR3 region has 14 residues. With 3 bases clipped from V and 10 bases from J, the junction kept 9 bases outside the gene matches. Germline V gene sequence: CDR1 SEHNR, CDR2 FQNEAQ (reference sequence). For the CDR3, the DNA is TGTGCCAGCAGCTTGTGGGAGGGCCCCTACGAGCAGTTCTTC. It yields the protein CASSLWEGPYEQFF. The full variable domain, with the rest looked up from reference TRBV7-9 and TRBJ2-1, is DTGVSQNPRHKITKRGQNVTFRCDPISEHNRLYWYRQTLGQGPEFLTYFQNEAQLEKSRLLSDRFSAERPKGSFSTLEIQRTEQGDSAMYLCASSLWEGPYEQFFGPGTRLTVL.

V and J are TRBV12-3 or TRBV12-4 and TRBJ1-5; D uncertain. V gave up 1 base and J gave up 0 bases, with 13 bases separating them. The CDR3 has 17 amino acids. The CDR3 is CASSLEGSLYSNQPQHF. CDR3 DNA: TGTGCCAGCAGTTTAGAGGGCAGCCTTTATAGCAATCAGCCCCAGCATTTT.

This clonotype was observed at least ten times. The CDR3 loop reads CASSGAGTSKMDTQYF. The CDR3 DNA follows: TGTGCCAGCAGTGGCGCCGGGACTTCGAAGATGGATACGCAGTATTTT. The chain is built from TRBV2 and TRBJ2-3; weak D call: TRBD2 (6 bases). Trimming removed 4 bases at V and 6 bases at J, with 20 bases between. This CDR3 region has 16 residues. Germline V gene sequence: CDR1 SNHLY, CDR2 FYNNEI.

In its sample, this clonotype was seen a few times. The gene calls are TRBV10-3 and TRBJ2-1; TRBD2 might be the D (5 bases). The CDR3 consists of 14 residues. From germline, CDR1 is ENHRY and CDR2 SYGVKD. Trimming cost V 3 bases and J 4 bases, with 10 bases left between them. CDR3 region: CAISDPSPYNEQFF. In DNA form, the CDR3 reads TGTGCCATCAGTGACCCTAGCCCATACAATGAGCAGTTCTTC.

This rearrangement joins TRBV6-2 or TRBV6-3 to TRBJ2-3; the D gene is possibly TRBD2 (8 bases). The CDR3 sequence is 16 residues long. Germline V gives CDR1 MNHEY, CDR2 SVGEGT. V was trimmed by 8 bases and J by 5 bases, leaving 23 bases between them. The chain's CDR3 is CASARGIGRALDTQYF. In nucleotides, the CDR3 is TGTGCCAGCGCCAGGGGGATCGGGAGGGCCTTAGATACGCAGTATTTT.

This clonotype was seen many times. The chain employs TRBV7-3 and TRBJ2-1; 11 nucleotides match TRBD2. The V gene end was trimmed by 1 base and the J gene end by 7 bases; junction bases not matched to a gene: 6. CDR3 length: 16 residues. The germline V gene encodes CDR1 SGHTA and CDR2 FQGTGA. Written as DNA, the CDR3 is TGTGCCAGCAGCTTAAGGACTAGCGGGTATCGTAATGAGCAGTTCTTC. It translates to CASSLRTSGYRNEQFF.

This clonotype was seen ten or more times. The CDR3 DNA reads as TGTGCCAGCCACCCGGGACAGGGGCTAATGAACACTGAAGCTTTCTTT. It specifies CASHPGQGLMNTEAFF. This chain joins TRBV6-2 or TRBV6-3 and TRBJ1-1, with 10 bases identical to TRBD1. This CDR3 spans 16 amino acids. CDR1 is MNHEY, CDR2 SVGEGT, per germline. V shed 8 bases, J shed 0 bases, and the junction held 9 bases outside the gene matches.

The CDR3 DNA follows: TGTGCCTGGAGTGTAGACCTACCCGGGCGGTCCATCACAGATACGCAGTATTTT. It is translated as CAWSVDLPGRSITDTQYF. The chain employs TRBV30 and TRBJ2-3; the D is unclear. V lost 0 bases and J 2 bases, leaving 21 bases between the germline ends. CDR1 and CDR2 (germline): GTSNPN, SVGIG (reference sequence). CDR3 length: 18 residues.

This clonotype was counted ten times or more. The rearrangement joins TRBV7-2 to TRBJ2-3; D is possibly TRBD1 (5 bases). Trimming pared 1 base from V and 2 bases from J, leaving 13 bases between. The CDR3 runs to 16 residues. The germline V gene has CDR1 SGHTA and CDR2 FQGNSA. The CDR3 protein is CASSLELIGVTDTQYF. The CDR3 DNA reads TGTGCCAGCAGCTTAGAACTTATAGGGGTCACAGATACGCAGTATTTT.

V gene TRBV20-1 combines with J gene TRBJ2-1, with 11 positions matching TRBD2. The V and J ends lost 1 base and 3 bases, in that order; junction bases with no gene match: 5. The germline V gene has CDR1 DFQATT and CDR2 SNEGSKA (reference sequence). CDR3 length: 16 amino acids. The CDR3 is CSARAGLAENYNEQFF. The CDR3 region has the DNA TGCAGTGCTAGAGCGGGACTAGCGGAAAACTACAATGAGCAGTTCTTC.

This clonotype was recorded many times. The rearrangement joins TRBV27 to TRBJ2-7, with a tentative D call TRBD2 (5 bases). From germline, CDR1 is MNHEY and CDR2 SMNVEV (reference sequence). V was clipped by 5 bases and J by 5 bases, with 10 bases between them. This CDR3 contains 12 residues. CDR3 sequence (DNA): TGTGCCAGCAGTACACCAGCGGACGAGCAGTACTTC. Its protein is CASSTPADEQYF.

This clonotype was counted ten times or more. The rearrangement uses TRBV28 and TRBJ2-4; TRBD1 or TRBD2 may be the D gene (5 bases each). CDR3 size: 12 residues. Germline V CDR1 and CDR2: MDHEN, SYDVKM. Between the trimmed V and J ends, which lost 6 bases and 6 bases, there was a span of 9 bases. The CDR3 protein is CASREGTNIQYF. The CDR3 DNA follows: TGTGCCAGCAGAGAGGGGACAAACATTCAGTACTTC.

At least ten counts were recorded for this clonotype. The V and J genes are TRBV27 and TRBJ2-7; no reliable D call. CDR3 length: 13 amino acids. Germline loops: CDR1 MNHEY, CDR2 SMNVEV (reference sequence). Trimming removed 5 bases at V and 3 bases at J, with 11 bases between. Here the CDR3 reads CASSPRANYEQYF. The CDR3 DNA sequence: TGTGCCAGCAGTCCCCGGGCCAACTACGAGCAGTACTTC.

V usage is TRBV6-5 and J usage is TRBJ2-3; D is perhaps TRBD2 (6 bases). Trimming left V 0 bases short and J 7 bases short, with 14 bases between. The length of the CDR3 is 15 residues. Germline lookup yields CDR1 MNHEY and CDR2 SVGAGI. The CDR3 region is CASSYSGGARNTQYF. CDR3 coding DNA: TGTGCCAGCAGTTACTCCGGGGGAGCCAGGAATACGCAGTATTTT.

In its sample, this clonotype was seen a few times. The J gene is TRBJ2-1, the V gene TRBV6-1, with 8 positions matching TRBD2. In germline, CDR1 is MNHNS, CDR2 SASEGT. J gave up 5 bases and V 6 bases, and 12 bases lay outside the gene matches. This CDR3 contains 16 residues. CDR3 region: CASRVAGSPENNEQFF. In DNA form, the CDR3 reads TGTGCCAGCAGAGTAGCGGGATCCCCAGAGAACAATGAGCAGTTCTTC.

This clonotype has a count of ten or more. The J gene is TRBJ2-3, the V gene TRBV11-2, with D perhaps matching TRBD2 (6 bases). Per the germline V gene, CDR1 is SGHAT and CDR2 is FQNNGV. The CDR3 is 15 residues long. V lost 4 bases and J 2 bases, leaving 13 bases between the germline ends. The CDR3 region is CASSSPGLVTDTQYF. The CDR3 DNA is TGTGCCAGCAGCTCCCCGGGACTCGTCACAGATACGCAGTATTTT.

V and J are TRBV20-1 and TRBJ2-1; 10 positions agree with TRBD2. V lost 3 bases and J lost 9; bases outside the gene matches: 11. CDR1 is DFQATT and CDR2 is SNEGSKA in the germline V gene (reference sequence). This CDR3 has 15 amino acids. The CDR3 is CSASAIFTSGIEQFF. CDR3 coding DNA: TGCAGTGCTAGCGCCATATTTACTAGCGGGATTGAGCAGTTCTTC.